The 23 T cell receptor beta chains reported below all come from one sample, sequenced in a study of blood T cell repertoires in COVID-19. Generated by immunoSEQ multiplex PCR, the TCRdb table keeps only in-frame clones and is missing some. The sample has roughly 110,000 clones; more than 70% are singletons. Sequenced input: peripheral blood. The receptor set was obtained from a human donor in a cohort sampled during active COVID-19.

The sample holds one count of this clone. The V and J genes are TRBV9 and TRBJ1-2, with 7 bases matching TRBD1. Trimming cost V 4 bases and J 8 bases; bases outside gene matches: 11. Germline V gives CDR1 SGDLS, CDR2 YYNGEE. This CDR3 comprises 14 residues. CDR3 protein: CASSTQGQEGGYTF. The DNA of the CDR3 is TGTGCCAGCAGCACTCAAGGACAGGAGGGAGGCTACACCTTC.

This chain's CDR3 is CASAPGGGGYTF. The CDR3 nucleotides read TGTGCCAGCGCTCCGGGGGGGGGTGGCTACACCTTC. The chain recombines TRBV27 with TRBJ1-2; D may be TRBD1 (5 bases). V was trimmed by 8 bases and J by 7 bases, leaving 14 bases between them. From germline, CDR1 is MNHEY and CDR2 SMNVEV (reference sequence). The CDR3 spans 12 residues.

The rearrangement joins TRBV2 to TRBJ1-2, with D unresolved. CDR1 is SNHLY, CDR2 FYNNEI, per germline. V was shortened by 3 bases and J by 4 bases, with 6 bases between the two germline ends. This CDR3 is built from 12 residues. The CDR3 reads CASSDHTYGYTF. The CDR3 nucleotides are TGTGCCAGCAGTGATCACACCTATGGCTACACCTTC.

The chain combines TRBV20-1 with TRBJ2-1, with 7 nucleotides matching TRBD1. Germline V lookup: CDR1 DFQATT, CDR2 SNEGSKA (reference sequence). The CDR3 is made up of 11 amino acids. V was clipped by 6 bases and J by 9 bases; unmatched bases: 5. CDR3 region: CSAQTGPEQFF. The CDR3 region has the DNA TGCAGTGCCCAGACAGGGCCTGAGCAGTTCTTC.

The gene calls are TRBV5-1 and TRBJ1-1; 8 positions match TRBD1. Germline loops: CDR1 SGHRS, CDR2 YFSETQ. Trimming took 3 bases from V and 1 from J; bases not matched to a gene: 2. The CDR3 has 14 amino acids. The CDR3 loop is CASSYGQGNTEAFF. DNA for the CDR3: TGCGCCAGCAGCTACGGACAGGGGAACACTGAAGCTTTCTTT.

This rearrangement joins TRBV6-2 or TRBV6-3 to TRBJ2-4, with TRBD1 matching 7 bases. This CDR3 has 17 amino acids. Germline V gives CDR1 MNHEY, CDR2 SVGEGT. The V and J ends lost 3 bases and 4 bases, in that order; junction bases with no gene match: 12. CDR3 residues: CASSYGGQQVFKNIQYF. The CDR3 nucleotides are TGTGCCAGCAGTTATGGGGGACAGCAAGTATTTAAAAACATTCAGTACTTC.

The chain uses TRBV6-5 and TRBJ1-3; maybe TRBD1 (6 bases). Trimming took off 0 bases at V and 4 bases at J, with 13 bases between the two ends. Per the germline V gene, CDR1 is MNHEY and CDR2 is SVGAGI. The CDR3 length is 16 residues. Here the CDR3 reads CASSYSKQGLGNTIYF. The CDR3 coding sequence is TGTGCCAGCAGTTACTCTAAACAGGGTTTGGGAAACACCATATATTTT.

The chain recombines TRBV24-1 with TRBJ2-1; TRBD1 is a possible D gene (7 bases). The V gene's germline CDR1 is KGHDR and CDR2 SFDVKD. V shed 5 bases and J shed 2 bases, with 18 bases lying between them. The CDR3 has 17 residues. CDR3 sequence reads: CATSATAGTDTYNEQFF. CDR3 coding DNA: TGTGCCACCAGTGCAACGGCGGGGACAGATACCTACAATGAGCAGTTCTTC.

This clone was recorded a few times. The gene calls are TRBV9 and TRBJ2-3; 7 bases line up with TRBD1. The length of the CDR3 is 14 residues. CDR1 and CDR2 from the germline V gene are SGDLS and YYNGEE. J lost 5 bases, V lost 4 bases, and 7 bases had no gene match. CDR3 nucleotide sequence: TGTGCCAGCAGCCCGGGACAGATTCAAGATACGCAGTATTTT. Amino acids: CASSPGQIQDTQYF. Full variable domain (missing parts from reference TRBV9 and TRBJ2-3): DSGVTQTPKHLITATGQRVTLRCSPRSGDLSVYWYQQSLDQGLQFLIQYYNGEERAKGNILERFSAQQFPDLHSELNLSSLELGDSALYFCASSPGQIQDTQYFGPGTRLTVL.

CDR3 bases: TGTGCCAGCAGTTTTGTTAGCGGGGAGACCCAGTACTTC. Amino acids: CASSFVSGETQYF. The V call is TRBV12-3 or TRBV12-4, the J call TRBJ2-5; 7 bases map to TRBD2. V lost 3 bases to trimming and J lost 5 bases; unmatched junction nucleotides: 3. This CDR3 region has 13 residues.

The V call is TRBV9, the J call TRBJ2-3; a possible D gene is TRBD2 (6 bases). Germline CDR1 SGDLS, CDR2 YYNGEE. CDR3 length: 16 amino acids. With 0 bases removed from V and 0 bases from J, the gap between germline ends came to 11 bases. The CDR3 DNA reads TGTGCCAGCAGCGTAGTGGGTAGCGGAAGCACAGATACGCAGTATTTT. It yields the protein CASSVVGSGSTDTQYF.

V gene TRBV7-2 combines with J gene TRBJ2-1, with 11 bases aligning to TRBD2. There are 18 residues in the CDR3. Germline CDR1 SGHTA, CDR2 FQGNSA. The trim removed 2 bases at V and 2 bases at J, leaving 8 bases unmatched. CDR3 DNA: TGTGCCAGCAGCTTAAGCGGGACTAGCGGAGGGGCCTACAATGAGCAGTTCTTC. Encoded protein: CASSLSGTSGGAYNEQFF.

A few counts support this clone. The rearrangement uses TRBV2 and TRBJ1-5; 11 bases fit TRBD1. J was trimmed by 3 bases and V by 1 base; bases with no gene match: 2. Germline assignment: CDR1 SNHLY and CDR2 FYNNEI. The CDR3 covers 16 residues. Here the CDR3 DNA reads TGTGCCAGCAGTGAAGGGACAGGGGGCGACAATCAGCCCCAGCATTTT. It specifies CASSEGTGGDNQPQHF.

This rearrangement joins TRBV24-1 to TRBJ2-3; D is possibly TRBD1 (5 bases). The CDR3 runs to 13 residues. V lost 6 bases and J 6 bases, leaving 12 bases between the germline ends. The germline V gene has CDR1 KGHDR and CDR2 SFDVKD. CDR3 amino acids: CATSPQGTDTQYF. In DNA, the CDR3 is TGTGCCACCAGTCCTCAGGGAACGGATACGCAGTATTTT.

This clone was found once. This sequence joins TRBV5-1 and TRBJ2-1; 9 bases map to TRBD1. The V segment lost 5 bases and the J segment 7 bases; nucleotides outside the gene matches: 13. CDR3 size: 16 residues. The germline CDR1 and CDR2 sequences are SGHRS and YFSETQ. CDR3 nucleotide sequence: TGCGCCAGCAGTTATTTCCGGGACAGGGATAGGAATGAGCAGTTCTTC. Its translation: CASSYFRDRDRNEQFF. Drawing the rest from reference TRBV5-1 and TRBJ2-1, the complete variable domain is KAGVTQTPRYLIKTRGQQVTLSCSPISGHRSVSWYQQTPGQGLQFLFEYFSETQRNKGNFPGRFSGRQFSNSRSEMNVSTLELGDSALYLCASSYFRDRDRNEQFFGPGTRLTVL.

The V and J genes are TRBV20-1 and TRBJ2-4; 11 bases are a match to TRBD2. V trimming: 3 bases; J trimming: 3 bases; junction bases outside the gene matches: 13. Germline loops: CDR1 DFQATT, CDR2 SNEGSKA (reference sequence). This CDR3 has 18 amino acids. The CDR3 nucleotides read TGCAGTGCTAGTCCGGGACTAGCGGACCTAGGGCTCAAAAACATTCAGTACTTC. It encodes CSASPGLADLGLKNIQYF.

The J gene is TRBJ2-3, the V gene TRBV4-3, with D tentatively TRBD2 (6 bases). Trimming stripped 0 bases from V and 6 bases from J, with 19 bases between. The CDR3 consists of 17 residues. CDR1 and CDR2 (germline): LGHNA, YSLEER. The chain's CDR3 is CASSQEIGTGPSDTQYF. CDR3 DNA sequence: TGCGCCAGCAGCCAAGAAATCGGGACTGGGCCATCGGATACGCAGTATTTT.

V usage is TRBV7-6 and J usage is TRBJ2-1, with TRBD1 identical over 7 bases. Germline V gene data show CDR1 as SGHVS and CDR2 as FNYEAQ. The length of the CDR3 is 19 residues. The J segment lost 6 bases and the V segment lost 1 base, leaving 18 bases of the junction unmatched. The CDR3 DNA is TGTGCCAGCAGCTTAGGCGAGGGGGCCTCTAGAGGGGCGGGCAATGAGCAGTTCTTC. Amino acid sequence: CASSLGEGASRGAGNEQFF.

The chain carries TRBV5-4 and TRBJ1-4; TRBD1 aligns across 7 bases. Germline CDR1 reads SGHNT; CDR2 reads YYREEE (reference sequence). The CDR3 spans 16 residues. V lost 2 bases and J lost 5; bases outside the gene matches: 9. CDR3 bases: TGTGCCAGCAGCTTACGATCCATACAGGGGAATGAAAAACTGTTTTTT. Translation gives CASSLRSIQGNEKLFF.

This chain joins TRBV11-2 and TRBJ2-2, with 7 nucleotides matching TRBD1. Germline V gene lookup returns CDR1 SGHAT and CDR2 FQNNGV. The CDR3 loop spans 14 amino acids. Trimming at V came to 5 bases and at J to 4 bases, leaving 4 bases not matched to a gene. The CDR3 is CASSPTGVTGELFF. CDR3 sequence (DNA): TGTGCCAGCAGCCCAACAGGGGTCACCGGGGAGCTGTTTTTT.

The J gene is TRBJ1-2, the V gene TRBV9; D may be TRBD1 (6 bases). Germline lookup yields CDR1 SGDLS and CDR2 YYNGEE. V shed 2 bases and J shed 8 bases, with 13 bases lying between them. CDR3 size: 13 residues. CDR3 nucleotide sequence: TGTGCCAGCAGCGTTCAGGGGTCGGGAGGCTACACCTTC. Protein: CASSVQGSGGYTF.

V and J are TRBV30 and TRBJ2-1; 7 bases map to TRBD1. With 1 base clipped from V and 2 bases from J, the junction kept 8 bases outside the gene matches. This CDR3 region has 16 residues. Germline V gene lookup returns CDR1 GTSNPN and CDR2 SVGIG (reference sequence). The CDR3 DNA sequence: TGTGCCTGGAGTGGGACCGACAGGGCCACCTACAATGAGCAGTTCTTC. Amino acids: CAWSGTDRATYNEQFF.

The chain uses TRBV9 and TRBJ2-2, with a tentative D call TRBD1 (7 bases). This CDR3 contains 17 residues. Trimming removed 4 bases from V and 0 bases from J, with 16 bases in between. CDR1 and CDR2 (germline): SGDLS, YYNGEE. The CDR3 sequence is CASSLRGGTANTGELFF. The DNA for the CDR3 is TGTGCCAGCAGCCTCCGTGGGGGGACAGCGAACACCGGGGAGCTGTTTTTT.